These 8 T cell receptor beta chains share one sample of origin, sequenced in a study of spatial heterogeneity in lung cancer. Time point described: sample taken at primary tumor resection. Their recognized antigens are unknown. Findings and caveats of the study: How many expanded intratumoral alpha and beta TCRs were present tracked the tumor mutation count, which was a count of nonsynonymous mutations.

TCRdb ran MiXCR on the 5' RACE reads and lists one entry per CDR3 protein. This sample carries roughly 16,000 distinct CDR3 sequences, more than 5% of them seen once, and the ten largest clones take around 7%. This specimen was lung tumor tissue, taken at surgery. These TCRs come from a male donor with early-stage non-small cell lung cancer.

This clonotype was seen a few times. This beta chain is an off-target read within a library intended for alpha chains, so its frequency means little. This chain uses TRBV7-2 with TRBJ1-1; D not certain. V gave up 4 bases and J gave up 0 bases, with 9 bases separating them. The CDR3 spans 14 residues. Germline V gene lookup returns CDR1 SGHTA and CDR2 FQGNSA. In DNA form, the CDR3 reads TGTGCCAGCAGCTCCTCTTGGCTGAACACTGAAGCTTTCTTT. Residues: CASSSSWLNTEAFF. Combining the CDR3 with reference TRBV7-2 and TRBJ1-1 gives the whole variable domain GAGVSQSPSNKVTEKGKDVELRCDPISGHTALYWYRQSLGQGLEFLIYFQGNSAPDKSGLPSDRFSAERTGGSVSTLTIQRTQQEDSAVYLCASSSSWLNTEAFFGQGTRLTVV.

A note on this clonotype: As an off-target read in a library built for alpha chains, this beta chain has a frequency of little significance. V is TRBV21-1 and J is TRBJ2-4; the table's D call of TRBD1 was not tested on the DNA. TRBV21-1 is deemed a pseudogene. This CDR3 is 16 amino acids long. The CDR3 reads CASSKGGPRESDIQYF. CDR3 bases: TGTGCCAGCAGCAAGGGGGGCCCCAGGGAATCGGACATTCAGTACTTC.

Ten or more counts support this clonotype. This beta chain appears as a stray read in a library generated for alpha chains; its size is not informative. This chain joins TRBV12-3 or TRBV12-4 and TRBJ2-1, with 7 bases that match TRBD2. The CDR3 loop spans 14 amino acids. V lost 6 bases, J lost 7 bases, and 9 bases stayed unmatched. The CDR3: CASRSGLQLNEQFF. CDR3 sequence (DNA): TGTGCCAGCAGGTCGGGACTACAACTGAATGAGCAGTTCTTC.

At least ten counts were recorded for this clonotype. With the library built for alpha chains, this beta chain is off target and its frequency is not meaningful. The genes are TRBV29-1 and TRBJ1-2; weak D call: TRBD1 (5 bases). Between the trimmed V and J ends, which lost 6 bases and 1 base, there was a span of 12 bases. This CDR3 is 13 amino acids long. Germline V gene lookup returns CDR1 SQVTM and CDR2 ANQGSEA. The CDR3 loop is CSVRDPFNYGYTF. Here the CDR3 DNA reads TGCAGCGTACGGGACCCATTTAACTATGGCTACACCTTC.

Points on this clonotype: For a library built for alpha chains, this beta chain is a stray read; little rests on its size. This chain connects TRBV6-5 to TRBJ1-2, with D possibly being TRBD1 (5 bases). Germline V gene data show CDR1 as MNHEY and CDR2 as SVGAGI. The CDR3 sequence is 12 residues long. The V end lost 8 bases, the J end lost 5 bases, and 12 bases lay between the germline ends. The CDR3 protein is CASGQTVYGYTF. The DNA for the CDR3 is TGTGCCAGCGGCCAGACAGTTTATGGCTACACCTTC.

At least ten counts were recorded for this clonotype. Within a library made for alpha chains, this beta chain is off target, and its count is uninformative. The rearrangement links TRBV4-3 to TRBJ2-3; no clear D gene. V lost 3 bases and J 6 bases, leaving 10 bases between the germline ends. CDR3 size: 13 residues. The V gene's germline CDR1 is LGHNA and CDR2 YSLEER. CDR3 DNA: TGCGCCAGCAGCCACCCAAAGGCGGATACGCAGTATTTT. This encodes CASSHPKADTQYF.

To note about this clonotype: Because this beta chain is a stray read in a library intended to capture alpha chains, its abundance should not be given much weight. This rearrangement joins TRBV7-2 to TRBJ2-3, with a tentative D call TRBD2 (5 bases). The CDR3 has 15 amino acids. V was pared by 0 bases and J by 0 bases, with 7 bases between. The germline CDR1 and CDR2 sequences are SGHTA and FQGNSA. The DNA for the CDR3 is TGTGCCAGCAGCTTAGCGCGGACTAGCACAGATACGCAGTATTTT. Residues: CASSLARTSTDTQYF.

This clonotype was picked up many times. Found in a library prepared for alpha chains, this beta chain is an off-target read, and its abundance has little meaning. The genes are TRBV5-4 and TRBJ2-1, with 10 bases matching TRBD2. Germline assignment: CDR1 SGHNT and CDR2 YYREEE (reference sequence). J gave up 12 bases and V 1 base, and 10 bases lay outside the gene matches. The CDR3 consists of 15 residues. DNA for the CDR3: TGTGCCAGCAGCTTGAGGGTAGCGGGGGGCCGCGCGCAGTTCTTC. Residues: CASSLRVAGGRAQFF. Combining the CDR3 with reference TRBV5-4 and TRBJ2-1 gives the whole variable domain ETGVTQSPTHLIKTRGQQVTLRCSSQSGHNTVSWYQQALGQGPQFIFQYYREEENGRGNFPPRFSGLQFPNYSSELNVNALELDDSALYLCASSLRVAGGRAQFFGPGTRLTVL.